Shown below are 2 T cell receptor beta chains from a single sample sequenced in a study of sequential checkpoint blockade in melanoma. Sequencing used immunoSEQ multiplex PCR; TCRdb keeps in-frame clones, though not all of them. The sample includes 25,000 to 30,000 clones, 77% of them seen just once. The treatment is: randomized to nivolumab then ipilimumab (arm A) or the reverse (arm B). Specimen: CD8+ T cells sorted from blood (inferred from file names), collected from a patient given nivolumab and ipilimumab in sequence. These receptors were collected from a human donor with melanoma.

The chain links TRBV4-2 to TRBJ1-6, with TRBD1 matching 7 bases. Germline V gene lookup returns CDR1 LGHNA and CDR2 YNFKEQ. The CDR3 extends over 15 amino acids. J lost 10 bases, V lost 2 bases, and 8 bases had no gene match. CDR3 residues: CASSQNRQGGSPLHF. CDR3 in DNA: TGTGCCAGCAGCCAAAACCGACAGGGCGGGTCACCCCTCCACTTT.

The DNA of the CDR3 is TGTGCCAGCAGCCCCCCTGGGACAGGGGACGAGCAGTACTTC. This sequence encodes CASSPPGTGDEQYF. The V and J genes are TRBV7-6 and TRBJ2-7; 10 nucleotides line up with TRBD1. The CDR3 sequence is 14 residues long. V lost 5 bases, J lost 5 bases, and 6 bases stayed unmatched. Germline V gene lookup returns CDR1 SGHVS and CDR2 FNYEAQ.